A selection of T cell receptor beta chains follows, all from one sample in a study of shared clonotypes between healthy human individuals. Produced via immunoSEQ multiplex PCR; TCRdb's table is partial and in-frame only. The sample has about 1.1 million clones; 70% to 80% are singletons. Sequencing used memory CD4+ T cells from PBMCs. The receptor source for this set is a man younger than 30 in good health. Some clones in this sample may be carry-over from other donors' samples. The CDR3 runs from the conserved cysteine through the conserved F or W. A D gene is named only where the DNA matches it firmly. Clone size is stated in some rows and not others, as once, few, many or a class when expanded.

d_call	v_call	j_call	clone_size	cdr3_aa	cdr3_nt
.	TRBV5-1	TRBJ2-7	.	CASRRGESSYEQYF	TGCGCCAGCAGACGTGGGGAAAGCTCCTACGAGCAGTACTTC
.	TRBV6-5	TRBJ2-5	.	CASSYGWGRLETQYF	TGTGCCAGCAGTTACGGTTGGGGGAGGTTGGAGACCCAGTACTTC
TRBD2	TRBV19	TRBJ2-6	.	CASSIGGGPSGANVLTF	TGTGCCAGTAGTATCGGGGGAGGGCCTTCTGGGGCCAACGTCCTGACTTTC
TRBD1	TRBV6-1	TRBJ2-5	.	CASTTGQGGETQYF	TGTGCCAGCACCACAGGACAGGGTGGAGAGACCCAGTACTTC
.	TRBV16	TRBJ2-6	.	CASSQSYSSGANVLTF	TGTGCCAGCAGCCAATCGTACAGCTCTGGGGCCAACGTCCTGACTTTC
.	TRBV19	TRBJ2-5	.	CASSIRYQETQYF	TGTGCCAGTAGTATCCGTTACCAAGAGACCCAGTACTTC
.	TRBV6-4	TRBJ2-3	.	CASRPDFTDTQYF	TGTGCCAGCCGACCGGACTTCACAGATACGCAGTATTTT
TRBD1	TRBV6-1	TRBJ1-2	.	CASILSGGGNYGYTF	TGTGCCAGCATCTTATCAGGGGGCGGTAATTATGGCTACACCTTC
.	TRBV19	TRBJ1-2	.	CASTPGAGYYGYTF	TGTGCCAGTACCCCAGGGGCAGGCTACTATGGCTACACCTTC
TRBD2	TRBV19	TRBJ2-2	.	CASRLAGANTGELFF	TGTGCCAGTAGATTAGCGGGTGCGAACACCGGGGAGCTGTTTTTT
.	TRBV4-1	TRBJ2-5	.	CASSQQTGSETQYF	TGCGCCAGCAGCCAACAAACAGGGTCTGAGACCCAGTACTTC
TRBD1	TRBV6-1	TRBJ2-5	.	CASSVNRGPETQYF	TGTGCCAGCAGTGTTAACAGGGGGCCAGAGACCCAGTACTTC
.	TRBV5-1	TRBJ2-1	.	CASSFDGQGSYNEQFF	TGCGCCAGCAGCTTCGACGGGCAGGGCTCCTACAATGAGCAGTTCTTC
.	TRBV28	TRBJ2-7	once	CASSLGAAYEQYF	TGTGCCAGCAGTTTAGGGGCAGCCTACGAGCAGTACTTC
.	TRBV18	TRBJ2-7	.	CASSPQDRTEQYF	TGTGCCAGCTCACCACAGGACAGAACTGAGCAGTACTTC
.	TRBV6-5	TRBJ2-7	few	CASSRAVLSYEQYF	TGTGCCAGCAGCCGCGCGGTCTTGTCCTACGAGCAGTACTTC
TRBD2	TRBV5-4	TRBJ2-1	.	CASSLTSGVYNEQFF	TGTGCCAGCAGCTTGACTAGCGGGGTCTACAATGAGCAGTTCTTC
.	TRBV7-9	TRBJ2-2	.	CALMLGYGTGELFF	TGTGCCCTTATGCTCGGGTACGGCACCGGGGAGCTGTTTTTT
TRBD2	TRBV14	TRBJ2-1	few	CASSQEAGLRYNEQFF	TGTGCCAGCAGCCAAGAAGCGGGACTACGCTACAATGAGCAGTTCTTC
.	TRBV7-9	TRBJ2-7	.	CASSLTDSDYEQYF	TGTGCCAGCAGCTTAACAGATTCTGACTACGAGCAGTACTTC
.	TRBV19	TRBJ1-4	once	CASSMRADRLFF	TGTGCCAGTAGTATGAGGGCTGACAGACTGTTTTTT
.	TRBV6-1	TRBJ2-3	once	CASSEATGTTQYF	TGTGCCAGCAGTGAAGCTACCGGGACTACGCAGTATTTT
.	TRBV7-9	TRBJ2-5	.	CASSPQVGGVVETQYF	TGTGCCAGCAGCCCCCAGGTCGGGGGAGTCGTAGAGACCCAGTACTTC
.	TRBV2	TRBJ1-4	once	CANAGRENEKLFF	TGTGCCAACGCGGGACGGGAAAATGAAAAACTGTTTTTT
TRBD1	TRBV5-4	TRBJ1-1	.	CASGPRDREGTEAFF	TGTGCCAGCGGCCCCCGGGACAGGGAGGGCACTGAAGCTTTCTTT
TRBD2	TRBV30	TRBJ2-7	.	CAWARGGEDYEQYF	TGTGCCTGGGCTCGGGGAGGGGAGGACTACGAGCAGTACTTC
.	TRBV19	TRBJ2-7	.	CASSMSQNSYEQYF	TGTGCCAGTAGTATGAGTCAAAACTCCTACGAGCAGTACTTC
TRBD2	TRBV7-9	TRBJ2-1	once	CASSSTSGRSYNEQFF	TGTGCCAGCAGCTCGACTAGCGGACGCTCCTACAATGAGCAGTTCTTC
.	TRBV2	TRBJ1-1	many	CASSSSAESRAFF	TGTGCCAGCAGTAGCTCGGCGGAAAGTAGAGCTTTCTTT
TRBD1	TRBV9	TRBJ1-1	.	CASSPRRGRDTEAFF	TGTGCCAGCAGCCCCCGAAGGGGGCGGGACACTGAAGCTTTCTTT
TRBD1	TRBV5-1	TRBJ2-1	.	CASRVAGTELNEQFF	TGCGCCAGCAGGGTTGCCGGGACAGAGCTAAATGAGCAGTTCTTC
TRBD2	TRBV5-4	TRBJ2-1	.	CASSLSPGGGNEQFF	TGTGCCAGCAGCTTGTCTCCGGGAGGCGGTAATGAGCAGTTCTTC
.	TRBV7-3	TRBJ2-3	.	CASSLTGADTQYF	TGTGCCAGCAGCTTAACCGGGGCAGATACGCAGTATTTT
.	TRBV6-5	TRBJ1-1	.	CASSYGGIATEAFF	TGTGCCAGCAGTTACGGGGGAATTGCCACTGAAGCTTTCTTT
.	TRBV5-4	TRBJ1-4	.	CASSLDPGLSSNEKLFF	TGTGCCAGCAGCTTGGACCCGGGACTGAGTTCTAATGAAAAACTGTTTTTT
.	TRBV4-1	TRBJ1-5	many	CASSQAMGNQPQHF	TGCGCCAGCAGCCAAGCAATGGGAAATCAGCCCCAGCATTTT
.	TRBV7-3	TRBJ1-2	.	CASSPSPVGGGYTF	TGTGCCAGCAGCCCAAGCCCGGTGGGAGGCGGCTACACCTTC
.	TRBV4-3	TRBJ1-5	.	CASSQDWGTQYSNQPQHF	TGCGCCAGCAGCCAAGATTGGGGGACACAGTATAGCAATCAGCCCCAGCATTTT
TRBD1	TRBV7-8	TRBJ1-1	.	CASSPARGALNTEAFF	TGTGCCAGCAGCCCTGCCAGGGGGGCGCTGAACACTGAAGCTTTCTTT
.	TRBV18	TRBJ1-6	.	CASSSGLSVSYNSPLHF	TGTGCCAGCTCATCCGGGTTGTCAGTCTCCTATAATTCACCCCTCCACTTT
.	TRBV7-9	TRBJ2-5	.	CASARGGIWETQYF	TGTGCCAGCGCGAGGGGCGGGATATGGGAGACCCAGTACTTC
.	TRBV2	TRBJ2-7	once	CASSDRSDPYEQYF	TGTGCCAGCAGTGATAGGAGCGACCCTTACGAGCAGTACTTC
.	TRBV7-2	TRBJ2-7	.	CASSLVAGGAYEQYF	TGTGCCAGCAGCTTAGTAGCTGGCGGGGCCTACGAGCAGTACTTC